This passage covers 23 T cell receptor beta chains from one sample sequenced in a study of human T cells and chemical hapten exposure. Each CDR3 protein gets one entry after TCRdb re-called the RACE reads with MiXCR. The sample yields about 53,000 distinct CDR3 sequences, roughly 9.8% seen once. Sample time point: pre-sensitization, week 0. Treatment specified: therapeutic diphenylcyclopropenone sensitization with weekly scalp DPC. The input for sequencing was whole blood, taken in connection with sensitization to the hapten diphenylcyclopropenone (DPC). All receptors come from a man in his forties with alopecia areata. Some clones in this sample may be carry-over from other donors' samples.

This clonotype was detected ten times or more. The chain joins TRBV7-2 to TRBJ2-1; D is perhaps TRBD1 (5 bases). This CDR3 comprises 14 residues. V lost 1 base and J 4 bases, leaving 8 bases between the germline ends. Germline V gene data show CDR1 as SGHTA and CDR2 as FQGNSA. CDR3 residues: CASSLGQKYNEQFF. The CDR3 DNA sequence: TGTGCCAGCAGCTTAGGACAGAAGTACAATGAGCAGTTCTTC.

This clonotype was found many times. The V gene is TRBV10-3, the J gene TRBJ2-5; TRBD2 aligns across 7 bases. Trimming removed 5 bases from V and 5 bases from J; junction bases left unmatched: 8. CDR1 ENHRY and CDR2 SYGVKD come from the germline V gene. The CDR3 contains 14 residues. CDR3: CAISPSGGGETQYF. In DNA, the CDR3 is TGTGCCATCAGTCCTAGCGGAGGAGGGGAGACCCAGTACTTC.

The chain is built from TRBV19 and TRBJ2-2; no definite D call. Germline-derived CDR1 and CDR2 are LNHDA and SQIVND (reference sequence). The CDR3 runs 14 residues. Trimming pared 7 bases from V and 10 bases from J, leaving 19 bases between. The CDR3 protein is CASTIRAHRVELFF. Written as DNA, the CDR3 is TGTGCCAGTACTATCCGGGCCCACCGGGTGGAGCTGTTTTTT.

This clonotype occurred many times. The CDR3 DNA reads TGTGCCAGCAGTTTTTTCGCAGGGGGCGTTGGCAATCAGCCCCAGCATTTT. Translating gives CASSFFAGGVGNQPQHF. The chain has TRBV12-3 or TRBV12-4 and TRBJ1-5; 8 nucleotides agree with TRBD1. The length of the CDR3 is 17 residues. Trimming took 3 bases from V and 2 from J; bases not matched to a gene: 9.

This clonotype was recorded at least ten times. The chain combines TRBV29-1 with TRBJ2-5; D may be TRBD2 (6 bases). The V end was cut by 6 bases, the J end by 2 bases, with 13 bases between. Germline assignment: CDR1 SQVTM and CDR2 ANQGSEA. The CDR3 has 13 amino acids. CDR3 residues: CSVMAGGQETQYF. For the CDR3, the DNA is TGCAGCGTGATGGCTGGAGGGCAAGAGACCCAGTACTTC.

The table lists this clonotype with a few counts. This rearrangement joins TRBV29-1 to TRBJ1-1; D is perhaps TRBD1 (6 bases). The CDR3 runs to 13 residues. CDR1 and CDR2 from the germline V gene are SQVTM and ANQGSEA. Deletions cut 7 bases from V and 4 bases from J, with 16 bases between. CDR3 coding DNA: TGCAGCGCATCTACAGGGTCGGGCACTGAAGCTTTCTTT. This codes for CSASTGSGTEAFF.

The chain employs TRBV6-5 and TRBJ2-7; 8 bases are a match to TRBD1. V shed 5 bases, J shed 0 bases, and the junction held 6 bases outside the gene matches. CDR1 is MNHEY and CDR2 is SVGAGI in the germline V gene. This CDR3 is 15 amino acids long. CDR3 sequence (DNA): TGTGCCAGCAGTCTGGGACAGGTGAGCTCCTACGAGCAGTACTTC. It codes for CASSLGQVSSYEQYF.

This chain joins TRBV28 and TRBJ2-7; TRBD2 is a possible D gene (6 bases). Trimming took 6 bases from V and 4 from J, leaving 10 bases between them. Per the germline V gene, CDR1 is MDHEN and CDR2 is SYDVKM. This CDR3 has 12 amino acids. In DNA, the CDR3 is TGTGCCAGCAGGGGGGGACTTTACGAGCAGTACTTC. As protein: CASRGGLYEQYF.

This clonotype was picked up a small number of times. The V and J genes are TRBV28 and TRBJ2-1, with TRBD1 matching 7 bases. The germline V gene encodes CDR1 MDHEN and CDR2 SYDVKM. V lost 7 bases to trimming and J lost 3 bases; unmatched junction nucleotides: 12. This CDR3 spans 16 amino acids. The CDR3 sequence: CASNKSGQKLYNEQFF. CDR3 nucleotide sequence: TGTGCCAGCAACAAATCGGGACAGAAGCTCTACAATGAGCAGTTCTTC.

The V gene is TRBV15, the J gene TRBJ2-2, with D possibly matching TRBD2 (6 bases). The CDR3 has 13 amino acids. V dropped 5 bases and J dropped 10 bases, with 14 bases sitting between them. In germline, CDR1 is LNHNV, CDR2 YYDKDF (reference sequence). CDR3 protein: CATSGGRYAELFF. The CDR3 bases are TGTGCCACCAGCGGGGGGAGATACGCGGAGCTGTTTTTT.

CDR3 loop: CASSEWGRGDTGELFF. CDR3 coding DNA: TGTGCCAGCAGTGAATGGGGGCGCGGGGACACCGGGGAGCTGTTTTTT. This rearrangement joins TRBV28 to TRBJ2-2; D tentatively fits TRBD1 or TRBD2 (6 bases each). Germline V gene lookup returns CDR1 MDHEN and CDR2 SYDVKM. V was trimmed by 5 bases and J by 3 bases, leaving 16 bases between them. This CDR3 spans 16 amino acids.

This clonotype was counted many times. The chain employs TRBV25-1 and TRBJ2-2, with a weak D call TRBD2 (6 bases). Germline lookup yields CDR1 MGHDK and CDR2 SYGVNS. Trimming took off 8 bases at V and 4 bases at J, with 17 bases between the two ends. The CDR3 totals 15 residues. In DNA form, the CDR3 reads TGTGCCAGCTCCCCTCCCGGGGGTGGCACCGGGGAGCTGTTTTTT. Protein product: CASSPPGGGTGELFF.

In this sample, this clonotype turned up a few times. Sequence at one end of the junction differs from germline and may be a read error. The chain joins TRBV20-1 to TRBJ1-6, with D perhaps TRBD1 (5 bases). Germline lookup yields CDR1 DFQATT and CDR2 SNEGSKA (reference sequence). The CDR3 totals 15 residues. CDR3 protein: CSAALRGPGNSPLHF. The CDR3 DNA is TGCAGTGCTGCCCTAAGGGGCCCGGGGAATTCACCCCTCCATTTT.

This clonotype has only a few counts. V gene TRBV5-1 combines with J gene TRBJ2-1, with D perhaps matching TRBD1 (6 bases). Trimming cost V 4 bases and J 10 bases, with 18 bases left between them. Germline V gene lookup returns CDR1 SGHRS and CDR2 YFSETQ. The length of the CDR3 is 14 residues. This CDR3 reads CASSVGQSVVEQFF. The CDR3 DNA is TGCGCCAGCAGCGTGGGACAATCGGTCGTGGAGCAGTTCTTC.

There are many counts of this clonotype. The genes are TRBV6-1 and TRBJ1-2; 7 nucleotides match TRBD1. Trimming removed 3 bases from V and 0 bases from J; junction bases left unmatched: 1. There are 14 residues in the CDR3. CDR1 and CDR2 from the germline V gene are MNHNS and SASEGT. The chain's CDR3 is CASSDGTANYGYTF. In DNA, the CDR3 is TGTGCCAGCAGTGACGGGACAGCTAACTATGGCTACACCTTC.

This clonotype was detected only a few times. As DNA, the CDR3 is TGTGCCAGCAGTCGACCCGGGACGGCTGGAAACACCATATATTTT. Its protein product is CASSRPGTAGNTIYF. The chain recombines TRBV7-2 with TRBJ1-3; weak D call: TRBD1 (5 bases). Germline assignment: CDR1 SGHTA and CDR2 FQGNSA. The V gene lost 6 bases and the J gene lost 2 bases, with 14 bases spanning the gap. CDR3 size: 15 residues.

This rearrangement joins TRBV7-9 to TRBJ2-1, with TRBD2 as a possible D gene (6 bases). The V end lost 11 bases, the J end lost 8 bases, and 13 bases lay between the germline ends. The CDR3 contains 11 residues. Looked up from germline, CDR1 is SEHNR and CDR2 is FQNEAQ (reference sequence). CDR3 bases: TGTGCCGGGAGGACGGGAGATGAGCAGTTCTTC. Protein sequence: CAGRTGDEQFF.

This chain joins TRBV6-5 and TRBJ2-2; 14 nucleotides agree with TRBD2. The trim removed 3 bases at V and 5 bases at J, leaving 11 bases unmatched. The germline V gene has CDR1 MNHEY and CDR2 SVGAGI. CDR3 size: 19 residues. The DNA of the CDR3 is TGTGCCAGCAGTTATTCGACTAGCGGGAGGGCCGCTGTTACCGGGGAGCTGTTTTTT. This sequence encodes CASSYSTSGRAAVTGELFF.

J is TRBJ1-4 and V is TRBV6-2 or TRBV6-3; 8 nucleotides line up with TRBD1. Losses at the gene ends were 2 bases for V and 7 bases for J; bases not matched to a gene: 6. The CDR3 covers 15 residues. Germline CDR1 is MNHEY and CDR2 is SVGEGT. Here the CDR3 DNA reads TGTGCCAGCAGTTACACCGGGACAGGCGCTGAAAAACTGTTTTTT. Residues: CASSYTGTGAEKLFF.

The chain is built from TRBV7-2 and TRBJ2-7; D is tentatively TRBD1 or TRBD2 (5 bases each). This CDR3 contains 15 residues. V was pared by 1 base and J by 6 bases, with 16 bases between. The V gene's germline CDR1 is SGHTA and CDR2 FQGNSA. The CDR3 nucleotides read TGTGCCAGCAGCTTAGACGGGGTTAAGGGGCGCGAGCAGTACTTC. Amino acids: CASSLDGVKGREQYF.

As to this clonotype: A much bigger clone sits one base away, suggesting this may be a read error. The rearrangement joins TRBV27 to TRBJ2-1; D not certain. V lost 10 bases to trimming and J lost 8 bases, with 12 bases between them. This CDR3 has 11 residues. Germline V gene lookup returns CDR1 MNHEY and CDR2 SMNVEV (reference sequence). The CDR3 loop is CANKTMDEQFF. The CDR3 DNA is TGTGCCAACAAAACCATGGATGAGCAGTTCTTC.

This clonotype appeared a few times. This rearrangement joins TRBV29-1 to TRBJ1-5, with TRBD1 matching over 7 bases. Germline V lookup: CDR1 SQVTM, CDR2 ANQGSEA. V trimming: 7 bases; J trimming: 6 bases; junction bases outside the gene matches: 9. The CDR3 totals 13 residues. The CDR3 nucleotides are TGCAGCGCCTCACAGGGGCTCACTCAGCCCCAGCATTTT. Translation gives CSASQGLTQPQHF.

This clonotype was observed a handful of times. The genes are TRBV20-1 and TRBJ2-7; D is ambiguous. V lost 6 bases, J lost 0 bases, and 12 bases lay in between. The CDR3 extends over 13 amino acids. CDR1 and CDR2 from the germline V gene are DFQATT and SNEGSKA (reference sequence). This CDR3 is CSAHPRYSYEQYF. In DNA, the CDR3 is TGCAGTGCCCACCCCCGGTACTCCTACGAGCAGTACTTC.